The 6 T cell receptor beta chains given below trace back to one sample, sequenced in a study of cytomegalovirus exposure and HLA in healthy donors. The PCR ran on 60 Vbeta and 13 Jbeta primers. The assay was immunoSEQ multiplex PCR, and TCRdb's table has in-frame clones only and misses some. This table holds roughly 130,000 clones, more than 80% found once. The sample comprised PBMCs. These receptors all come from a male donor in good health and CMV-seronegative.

CDR3 region: CASTRAGGTPQFF. CDR3 nucleotides: TGCGCCAGCACTCGAGCGGGAGGAACCCCCCAGTTCTTC. The chain has TRBV10-1 and TRBJ2-1, with 9 bases that match TRBD2. The CDR3 runs to 13 residues. V shed 7 bases and J 13 bases; nucleotides not matched to a gene: 11. Germline CDR1 WNHNN, CDR2 SYGVQD (reference sequence).

CDR3 protein: CASSEASGVPSPLHF. CDR3 nucleotide sequence: TGTGCCAGCAGTGAGGCGTCAGGGGTACCTTCACCCCTCCACTTT. The chain joins TRBV6-1 to TRBJ1-6; possibly TRBD1 for D (6 bases). Deletions cut 3 bases from V and 9 bases from J, with 15 bases between. Looked up from germline, CDR1 is MNHNS and CDR2 is SASEGT. This CDR3 spans 15 amino acids.

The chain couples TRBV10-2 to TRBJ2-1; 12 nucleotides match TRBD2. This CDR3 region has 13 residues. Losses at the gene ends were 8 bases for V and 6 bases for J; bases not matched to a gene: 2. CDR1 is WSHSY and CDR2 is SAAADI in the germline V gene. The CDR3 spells CASLTSGSNEQFF. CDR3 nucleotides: TGCGCCAGCCTGACTAGCGGGAGCAATGAGCAGTTCTTC.

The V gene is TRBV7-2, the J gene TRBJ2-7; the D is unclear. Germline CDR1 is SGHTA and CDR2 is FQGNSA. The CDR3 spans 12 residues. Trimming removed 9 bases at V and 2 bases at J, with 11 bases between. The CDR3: CASLGPTYEQYF. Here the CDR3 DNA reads TGTGCCAGTTTGGGCCCAACCTACGAGCAGTACTTC.

CDR3 loop: CAWSVPERYGYTF. The DNA for the CDR3 is TGTGCCTGGAGTGTCCCAGAGAGGTATGGCTACACCTTC. V usage is TRBV30 and J usage is TRBJ1-2; D ambiguous. From germline, CDR1 is GTSNPN and CDR2 SVGIG (reference sequence). V shed 0 bases and J shed 5 bases, with 10 bases lying between them. This CDR3 contains 13 residues.

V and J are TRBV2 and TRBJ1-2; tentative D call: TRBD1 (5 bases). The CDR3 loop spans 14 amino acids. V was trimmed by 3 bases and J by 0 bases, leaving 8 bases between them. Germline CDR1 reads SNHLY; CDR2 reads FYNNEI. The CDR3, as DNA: TGTGCCAGCAGTGAGGGGCGAGCTAACTATGGCTACACCTTC. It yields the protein CASSEGRANYGYTF.